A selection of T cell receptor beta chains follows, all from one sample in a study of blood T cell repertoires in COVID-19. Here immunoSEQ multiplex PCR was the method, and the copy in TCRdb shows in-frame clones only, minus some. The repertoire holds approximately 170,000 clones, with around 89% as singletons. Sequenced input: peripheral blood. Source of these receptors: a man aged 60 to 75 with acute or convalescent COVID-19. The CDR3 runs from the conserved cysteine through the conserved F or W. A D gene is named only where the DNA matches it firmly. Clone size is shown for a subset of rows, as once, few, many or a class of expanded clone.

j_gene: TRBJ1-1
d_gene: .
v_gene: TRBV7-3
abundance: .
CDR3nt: TGTGCCAGCAGTTCCGACAGGAACACTGAAGCTTTCTTT
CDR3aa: CASSSDRNTEAFF

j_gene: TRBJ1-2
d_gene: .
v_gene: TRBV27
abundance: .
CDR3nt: TGTGCCAGCAGTACCAACCGACAAGATGGCTACACCTTC
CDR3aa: CASSTNRQDGYTF

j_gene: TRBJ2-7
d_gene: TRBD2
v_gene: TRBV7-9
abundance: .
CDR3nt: TGTGCCAGCAGCCCCGGGACTAGCGGCTACGAGCAGTACTTC
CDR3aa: CASSPGTSGYEQYF

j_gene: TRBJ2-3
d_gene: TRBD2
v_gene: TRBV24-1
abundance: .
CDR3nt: TGTGCCACCAGTGACTATCTTACTGCGGGGCGGGGGTACACAGATACGCAGTATTTT
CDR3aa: CATSDYLTAGRGYTDTQYF

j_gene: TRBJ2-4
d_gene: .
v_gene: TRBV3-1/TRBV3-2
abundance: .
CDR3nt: TGTGCCAGCAGCCAAGAGCAGGGCGACGTTGCCAAAAACATTCAGTACTTC
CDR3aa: CASSQEQGDVAKNIQYF

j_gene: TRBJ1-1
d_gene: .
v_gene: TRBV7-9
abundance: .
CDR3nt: TGTGCCAGCAGCTTATTAATATCTGAAGCTTTCTTT
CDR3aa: CASSLLISEAFF

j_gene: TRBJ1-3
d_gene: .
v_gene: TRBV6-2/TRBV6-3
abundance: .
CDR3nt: TGTGCCAGCAGCCCTCGTATAGACACCATATATTTT
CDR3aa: CASSPRIDTIYF

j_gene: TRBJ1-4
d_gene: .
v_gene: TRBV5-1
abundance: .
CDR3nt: TGCGCCAGCAGCTTGGCCAATGCCTATAATGAAAAACTGTTTTTT
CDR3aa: CASSLANAYNEKLFF

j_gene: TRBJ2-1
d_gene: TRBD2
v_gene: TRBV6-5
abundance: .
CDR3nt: TGTGCCAGCCGGGACTATTCTTCGAGTGAGCAGTTCTTC
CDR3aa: CASRDYSSSEQFF

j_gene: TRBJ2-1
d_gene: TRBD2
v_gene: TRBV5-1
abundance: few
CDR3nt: TGCGCCAGCAGCTCACTAGCGGGTATCCACAATGAGCAGTTCTTC
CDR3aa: CASSSLAGIHNEQFF

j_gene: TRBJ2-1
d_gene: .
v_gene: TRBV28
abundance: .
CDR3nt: TGTGCCAGCAGTTTATCTGGCCAGGGCATCTATGAGCAGTTCTTC
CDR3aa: CASSLSGQGIYEQFF

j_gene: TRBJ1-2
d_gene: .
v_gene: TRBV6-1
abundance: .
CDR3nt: TGTGCCAGCAGTGAGTGGGTCAGGGGCCTCGGAGGCTACACCTTC
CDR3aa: CASSEWVRGLGGYTF

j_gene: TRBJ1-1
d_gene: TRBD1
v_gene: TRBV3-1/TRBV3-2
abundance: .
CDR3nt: TGTGCCAGCAGCCAAGATCTAAGGGGGCATTTAACTGAAGCTTTCTTT
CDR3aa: CASSQDLRGHLTEAFF

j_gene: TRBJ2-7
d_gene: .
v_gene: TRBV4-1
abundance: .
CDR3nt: TGCGCCAGCAGCCGGGACTTATATCAGACCTACGAGCAGTACTTC
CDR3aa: CASSRDLYQTYEQYF

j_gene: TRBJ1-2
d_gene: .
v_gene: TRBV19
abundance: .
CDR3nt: TGTGCCAGTAGTATATCGAGACAGGCCGGTGGCTACACCTTC
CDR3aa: CASSISRQAGGYTF

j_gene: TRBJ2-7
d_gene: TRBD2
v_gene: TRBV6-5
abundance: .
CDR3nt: TGTGCCAGCAGGCGAGAGCGGGAGCACTACGAGCAGTACTTC
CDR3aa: CASRREREHYEQYF

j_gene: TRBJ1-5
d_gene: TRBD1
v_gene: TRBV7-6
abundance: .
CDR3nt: TGTGCCAGCAGCTTAGAGGCAGGGGGTGGATCTAATAGCAATCAGCCCCAGCATTTT
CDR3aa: CASSLEAGGGSNSNQPQHF

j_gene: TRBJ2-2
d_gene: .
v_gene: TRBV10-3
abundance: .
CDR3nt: TGTGCCATCGCCCGGCAGGCCGGGGAGCTGTTTTTT
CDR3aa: CAIARQAGELFF

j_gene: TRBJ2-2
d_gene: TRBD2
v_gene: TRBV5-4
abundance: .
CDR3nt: TGTGCCAGCAGCCCCACTAGCGGGGGTACCACCGGGGAGCTGTTTTTT
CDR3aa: CASSPTSGGTTGELFF

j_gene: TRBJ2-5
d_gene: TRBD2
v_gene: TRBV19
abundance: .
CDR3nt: TGTGCCAGTAGTATAGCGGGACTAGCCCTCGAGACCCAGTACTTC
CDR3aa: CASSIAGLALETQYF

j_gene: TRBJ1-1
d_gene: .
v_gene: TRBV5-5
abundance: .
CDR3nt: TGTGCCAGCAGCTTGGCGATAGACAGTTCTTCCACTGAAGCTTTCTTT
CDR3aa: CASSLAIDSSSTEAFF

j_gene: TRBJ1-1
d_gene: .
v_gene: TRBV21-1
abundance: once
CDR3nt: TGTGCCAGCAGCAAAGTGGGACAGGGGGGAGAGGTGAACACTGAAGCTTTCTTT
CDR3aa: CASSKVGQGGEVNTEAFF

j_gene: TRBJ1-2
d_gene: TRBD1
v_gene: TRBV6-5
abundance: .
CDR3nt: TGTGCCAGCAGACAGGGGCTGGGGGGCTACACCTTC
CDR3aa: CASRQGLGGYTF

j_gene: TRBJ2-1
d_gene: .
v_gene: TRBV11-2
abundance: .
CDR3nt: TGTGCCAGCAGCTTGCGGTTGGATGAGCAGTTCTTC
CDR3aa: CASSLRLDEQFF

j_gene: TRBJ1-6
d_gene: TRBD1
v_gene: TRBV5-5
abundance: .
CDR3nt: TGTGCCAGCAGCTTTCCAGGGGGCTCCACTAATTCACCCCTCCACTTT
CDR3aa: CASSFPGGSTNSPLHF

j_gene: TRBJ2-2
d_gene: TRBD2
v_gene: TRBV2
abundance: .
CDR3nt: TGTGCCAGCAGACTCGGGGGGGCTTTCACCGGGGAGCTGTTTTTT
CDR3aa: CASRLGGAFTGELFF

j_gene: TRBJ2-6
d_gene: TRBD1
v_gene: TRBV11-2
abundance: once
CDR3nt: TGTGCCAGCAGCTTTAACATGGACAGGGACTCTGGGGCCAACGTCCTGACTTTC
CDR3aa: CASSFNMDRDSGANVLTF

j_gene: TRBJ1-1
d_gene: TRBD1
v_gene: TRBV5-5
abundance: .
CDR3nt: TGTGCCAGCAGCTTGACAGGGGGCGGCACTGAAGCTTTCTTT
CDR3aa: CASSLTGGGTEAFF

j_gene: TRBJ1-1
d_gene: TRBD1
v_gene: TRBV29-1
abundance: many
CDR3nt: TGCAGCGTTGAGAGGGACAGGTACACTGAAGCTTTCTTT
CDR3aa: CSVERDRYTEAFF

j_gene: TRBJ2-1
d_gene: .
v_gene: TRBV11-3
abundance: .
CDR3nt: TGTGCCAGCAGCTTAGCTAGTAGGGGGTCCTACAATGAGCAGTTCTTC
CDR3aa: CASSLASRGSYNEQFF

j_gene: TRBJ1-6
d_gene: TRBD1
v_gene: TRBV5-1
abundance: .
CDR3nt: TGCGCCAGCAGCTTGGCCCCGCAGGGGGTAAATTCACCCCTCCACTTT
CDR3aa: CASSLAPQGVNSPLHF

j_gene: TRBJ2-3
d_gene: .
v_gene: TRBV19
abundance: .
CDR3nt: TGTGCCAGTAGTCCCCTAGCGAGCAGCACAGATACGCAGTATTTT
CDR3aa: CASSPLASSTDTQYF

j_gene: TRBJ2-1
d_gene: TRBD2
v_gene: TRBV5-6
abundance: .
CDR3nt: TGTGCCAGCAGTACTGGGACTAGCGGGTTGACCTACAATGAGCAGTTCTTC
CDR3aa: CASSTGTSGLTYNEQFF

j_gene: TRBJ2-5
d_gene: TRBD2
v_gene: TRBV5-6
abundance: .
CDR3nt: TGTGCCAGCAGCTTGGGGGGACTACTAGTGGGGACGGAGACCCAGTACTTC
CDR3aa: CASSLGGLLVGTETQYF

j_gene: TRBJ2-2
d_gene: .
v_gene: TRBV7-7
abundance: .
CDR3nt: TGTGCCAGCAGCTCTGGGAGCACCGGGGAGCTGTTTTTT
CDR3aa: CASSSGSTGELFF

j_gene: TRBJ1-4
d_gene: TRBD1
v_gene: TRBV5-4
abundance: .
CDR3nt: TGTGCCAGCAGCTCTGGACAGGGGACTAATGAAAAACTGTTTTTT
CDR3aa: CASSSGQGTNEKLFF

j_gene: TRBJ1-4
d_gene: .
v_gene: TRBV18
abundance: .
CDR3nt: TGTGCCAGCTCACCACTAGGGGCGGATGAAAAACTGTTTTTT
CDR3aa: CASSPLGADEKLFF

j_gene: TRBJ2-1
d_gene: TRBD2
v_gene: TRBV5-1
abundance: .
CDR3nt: TGCGCCAGCAGTCGGGGGGGCCCGGACAATGAGCAGTTCTTC
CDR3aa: CASSRGGPDNEQFF

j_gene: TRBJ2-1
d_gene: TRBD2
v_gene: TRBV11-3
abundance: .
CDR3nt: TGTGCCAGCAGCTTAAGGGGCGGGGGGGCTGAGCAGTTCTTC
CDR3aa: CASSLRGGGAEQFF

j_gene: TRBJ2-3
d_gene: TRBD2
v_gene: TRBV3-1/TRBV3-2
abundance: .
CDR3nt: TGTGCCAGCAGCCAAGCCCTAGCGGGTAGCACAGATACGCAGTATTTT
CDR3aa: CASSQALAGSTDTQYF

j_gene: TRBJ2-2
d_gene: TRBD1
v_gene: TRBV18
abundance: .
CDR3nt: TGTGCCAGCTCGGGACAGGGGAACACCGGGGAGCTGTTTTTT
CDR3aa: CASSGQGNTGELFF

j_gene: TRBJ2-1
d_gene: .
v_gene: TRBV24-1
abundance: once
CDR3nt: TGTGCCACCAGTGACTGGGGGCAAGCTGGCTACAATGAGCAGTTCTTC
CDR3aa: CATSDWGQAGYNEQFF

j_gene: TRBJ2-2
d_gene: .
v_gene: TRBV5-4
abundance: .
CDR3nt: TGTGCCAGCAGCTTCGGTCCGTTTGGTTGGGGGGCGAACACCGGGGAGCTGTTTTTT
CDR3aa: CASSFGPFGWGANTGELFF

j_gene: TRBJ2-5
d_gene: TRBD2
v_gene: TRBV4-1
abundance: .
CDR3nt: TGCGCCAGCAGCCAAGACTACCTAGCGGGGTCAAAAGAGACCCAGTACTTC
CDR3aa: CASSQDYLAGSKETQYF

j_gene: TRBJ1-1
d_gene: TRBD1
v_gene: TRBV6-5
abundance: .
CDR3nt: TGTGCCAGCAGTACCCAGGGGGCTCCCACTGAAGCTTTCTTT
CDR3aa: CASSTQGAPTEAFF

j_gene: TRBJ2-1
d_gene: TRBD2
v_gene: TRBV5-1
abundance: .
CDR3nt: TGCGCCAGCAGCTTGGAAGCGGGAGTGTACAATGAGCAGTTCTTC
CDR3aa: CASSLEAGVYNEQFF

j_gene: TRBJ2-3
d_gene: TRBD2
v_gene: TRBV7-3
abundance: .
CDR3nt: TGTGCCAGCAGCTCGGCAAGCGGGAGCGGCACAGATACGCAGTATTTT
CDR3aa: CASSSASGSGTDTQYF

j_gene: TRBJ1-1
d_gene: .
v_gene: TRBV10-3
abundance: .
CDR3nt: TGTGCCATCAGCAAATCGGGACAAGTAAACACTGAAGCTTTCTTT
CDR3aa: CAISKSGQVNTEAFF

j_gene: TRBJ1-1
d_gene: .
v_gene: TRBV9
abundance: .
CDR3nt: TGTGCCAGCAGCCTAGACATACGAACTGAAGCTTTCTTT
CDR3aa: CASSLDIRTEAFF

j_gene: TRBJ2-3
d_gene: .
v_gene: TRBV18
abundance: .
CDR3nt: TGTGCCAGCTCACTCCAAGGGGCCCGAGATACGCAGTATTTT
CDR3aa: CASSLQGARDTQYF

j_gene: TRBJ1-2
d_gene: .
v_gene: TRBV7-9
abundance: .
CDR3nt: TGTGCCAGCAGCTTAGAAAGGGGAACCTACACCTTC
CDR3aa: CASSLERGTYTF

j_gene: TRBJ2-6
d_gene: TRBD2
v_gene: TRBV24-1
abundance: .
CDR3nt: TGTGCCACCAGTGACCCTCGCGCGCCGGGGGGCTCTGGGGCCAACGTCCTGACTTTC
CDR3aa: CATSDPRAPGGSGANVLTF

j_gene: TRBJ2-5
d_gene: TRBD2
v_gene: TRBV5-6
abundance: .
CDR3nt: TGTGCCAGCAGCTTGGTAGCGGGAGGGCCCTCGGAGACCCAGTACTTC
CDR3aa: CASSLVAGGPSETQYF